This T cell receptor beta chain was identified during a study of blood T cell repertoires in COVID-19. Across the study: Spain, Italy and the United States supplied samples that represented acute and convalescent COVID-19. The analysed material was cDNA or gDNA that came from T cells, B-cell-depleted T cells, or PBMCs.

Looked up from germline, CDR1 is SGHNT and CDR2 is YYREEE (reference sequence). J gave up 4 bases and V 9 bases, and 14 bases lay outside the gene matches. The CDR3 sequence is 16 residues long. The authors' processing: The assay estimated nucleated cells by amplifying reference gene primers. Generated by immunoSEQ multiplex PCR, the TCRdb table keeps only in-frame clones and is missing some. The V and J calls and the clone size are those of that table, but D and trimming were determined from the DNA. In the table there are more than 250,000 clones, approximately 86% of which are singletons. The sequence was collected from a human donor in a cohort sampled during active COVID-19. Sequenced: peripheral blood. The V and J genes are TRBV5-4 and TRBJ2-7; 12 nucleotides line up with TRBD2. The CDR3 here is CATRLTLAGGPYEQYF. The CDR3 DNA sequence: TGTGCCACTCGCCTCACCCTAGCGGGAGGGCCATACGAGCAGTACTTC.